A selection of T cell receptor beta chains follows, all from one sample in a study of response to subunit inactivated influenza vaccine. Using its own MiXCR run on the RT-PCR reads, TCRdb lists one record per CDR3 protein. In the table there are a few hundred thousand distinct CDR3 sequences, more than 7% of which are singletons. Material: PBMCs from blood, obtained 23 months after vaccination. Receptors originate from a man aged 50 to 69 who received an inactivated influenza vaccine. The CDR3 runs from the conserved cysteine through the conserved F or W. A D gene is named only where the DNA matches it firmly. Clone size is stated in some rows and not others, as once, few, many or a class when expanded.

len | j_gene | abundance | v_gene | d_gene | CDR3aa | CDR3nt
15 | TRBJ2-3 | few | TRBV7-9 | TRBD2 | CASSQSLAGGDTQYF | TGTGCCAGCAGCCAATCCCTAGCGGGCGGTGATACGCAGTATTTT
17 | TRBJ2-7 | few | TRBV21-1 | NA | CASSKGTGTPWPYEQYF | TGTGCCAGCAGCAAAGGAACCGGGACCCCGTGGCCCTACGAGCAGTACTTC
17 | TRBJ2-2 | many | TRBV19 | TRBD2 | CASSTTGLAANTGELFF | TGTGCCAGTAGTACGACCGGACTAGCGGCGAACACCGGGGAGCTGTTTTTT
13 | TRBJ2-7 | NA | TRBV13 | NA | CASSPSVAGEQYF | TGTGCCAGCAGCCCCTCTGTGGCGGGGGAGCAGTACTTC
14 | TRBJ1-1 | few | TRBV5-1 | NA | CASSLGDTVTEAFF | TGCGCCAGCAGCTTGGGGGACACGGTCACTGAAGCTTTCTTT
13 | TRBJ2-2 | NA | TRBV10-3 | NA | CAIFSEGSGELFF | TGTGCCATCTTCAGTGAGGGTTCCGGGGAGCTGTTTTTT
13 | TRBJ1-1 | NA | TRBV29-1 | TRBD1 | CSVGQGATTEAFF | TGCAGCGTCGGACAGGGGGCGACCACTGAAGCTTTCTTT
14 | TRBJ2-3 | many | TRBV12-3/TRBV12-4 | NA | CASSPQSSSDTQYF | TGTGCCAGCAGCCCCCAAAGTAGCTCAGATACGCAGTATTTT
16 | TRBJ2-1 | many | TRBV27 | TRBD2 | CASSLRLADLGNEQFF | TGTGCCAGCAGTTTGCGCCTAGCGGATTTGGGGAATGAGCAGTTCTTC
14 | TRBJ2-5 | many | TRBV18 | TRBD2 | CASSLTSGSETQYF | TGTGCCAGCTCATTGACTAGCGGGAGCGAGACCCAGTACTTC
15 | TRBJ2-1 | NA | TRBV9 | NA | CASSTGQSSYNEQFF | TGTGCCAGCAGCACAGGACAGAGCTCCTACAATGAGCAGTTCTTC
15 | TRBJ2-2 | few | TRBV19 | TRBD2 | CASRGGSGGAGELFF | TGTGCCAGTAGAGGTGGTAGCGGGGGCGCCGGGGAGCTGTTTTTT
15 | TRBJ1-2 | few | TRBV5-1 | TRBD1 | CASSPRSGGEYGYTF | TGCGCCAGCAGCCCCCGCTCAGGGGGCGAATATGGCTACACCTTC
15 | TRBJ1-2 | few | TRBV19 | TRBD1 | CASSAGTGGSYGYTF | TGTGCCAGTAGTGCCGGGACAGGGGGCAGCTATGGCTACACCTTC
14 | TRBJ2-3 | few | TRBV11-2 | NA | CASSLMVAPDTQYF | TGTGCCAGCAGCTTAATGGTGGCGCCAGATACGCAGTATTTT
15 | TRBJ2-7 | once | TRBV7-2 | NA | CASSLAGRSSYEQYF | TGTGCCAGCAGCTTAGCAGGCAGGAGCTCCTACGAGCAGTACTTC
15 | TRBJ2-3 | many | TRBV4-3 | NA | CASSQGGGSTDTQYF | TGCGCCAGCAGCCAAGGGGGAGGTAGCACAGATACGCAGTATTTT